Listed below are T cell receptor beta chains from one sample, sequenced in a study of blood T cell repertoires in COVID-19. TCRdb's copy holds only in-frame clones and misses some; the assay was immunoSEQ multiplex PCR. The data show about 400,000 clones, under 90% seen once. Sequencing input: PBMCs or T cells enriched from blood (not recorded which). These receptors all stem from a woman aged 25 to 39 who had recovered from COVID-19. Both conserved end residues are part of each CDR3. A D gene is named only where the DNA matches it firmly. Clone size is stated in some rows and not others, as once, few, many or a class when expanded.

TRBV3-1/TRBV3-2	TRBD1	NA	TRBJ2-2	CASSQEDRGLNTGELFF	TGTGCCAGCAGCCAAGAAGACAGGGGGCTAAACACCGGGGAGCTGTTTTTT
TRBV28	NA	NA	TRBJ1-1	CASSLSQGNWEAFF	TGTGCCAGCAGTTTATCACAGGGAAATTGGGAAGCTTTCTTT
TRBV24-1	TRBD1	NA	TRBJ2-3	CATSDLGDRGTDTQYF	TGTGCCACCAGTGATTTAGGGGACAGGGGCACAGATACGCAGTATTTT
TRBV11-1	NA	NA	TRBJ1-4	CASSSSTTGEKLFF	TGTGCCAGCAGCTCCAGTACAACCGGGGAAAAACTGTTTTTT
TRBV27	NA	NA	TRBJ2-7	CASARGYEQYF	TGTGCCAGCGCCAGAGGTTACGAGCAGTACTTC
TRBV5-1	TRBD1	few	TRBJ1-1	CASSPDRVGTEAFF	TGCGCCAGCAGCCCGGACAGGGTGGGCACTGAAGCTTTCTTT
TRBV5-1	NA	few	TRBJ1-2	CASSLEGNYGYTF	TGCGCCAGCAGCTTGGAGGGGAACTATGGCTACACCTTC
TRBV19	TRBD1	once	TRBJ1-5	CASSITGETQPQHF	TGTGCCAGTAGTATCACAGGGGAGACTCAGCCCCAGCATTTT
TRBV5-1	TRBD2	NA	TRBJ2-1	CASKAPSGIYNEQFF	TGCGCCAGCAAAGCCCCTAGCGGGATATACAATGAGCAGTTCTTC
TRBV5-4	TRBD1	NA	TRBJ2-1	CASSSGQGDNEQFF	TGTGCCAGCAGCTCCGGCCAGGGGGACAATGAGCAGTTCTTC
TRBV7-2	NA	NA	TRBJ1-1	CASSLVRGAFF	TGTGCCAGCAGCTTAGTGCGGGGTGCTTTCTTT
TRBV28	TRBD1	NA	TRBJ1-5	CASSLWAPGQGTNQPQHF	TGTGCCAGCAGTTTATGGGCCCCGGGACAGGGAACCAATCAGCCCCAGCATTTT
TRBV18	NA	NA	TRBJ2-7	CASSPNTETYEQYF	TGTGCCAGCTCACCAAACACAGAGACCTACGAGCAGTACTTC
TRBV2	NA	NA	TRBJ1-1	CANILGRANTEAFF	TGTGCCAACATTCTGGGCAGGGCCAACACTGAAGCTTTCTTT
TRBV6-5	NA	NA	TRBJ2-1	CASSYRTGYNEQFF	TGTGCCAGCAGTTACAGGACTGGCTACAATGAGCAGTTCTTC
TRBV10-3	NA	NA	TRBJ2-7	CAIRDPKNYRDEQYF	TGTGCCATCAGGGATCCAAAAAATTACCGGGACGAGCAGTACTTC
TRBV25-1	TRBD1	NA	TRBJ1-5	CASSPDRGNNQPQHF	TGTGCCAGCAGTCCCGACAGGGGAAACAATCAGCCCCAGCATTTT
TRBV6-1	TRBD1	once	TRBJ1-1	CASSERTGATEAFF	TGTGCCAGCAGTGAACGGACAGGGGCCACTGAAGCTTTCTTT
TRBV10-1	TRBD2	NA	TRBJ2-1	CATNSRGGLDNEQFF	TGCGCCACCAACTCCCGCGGGGGGCTCGACAATGAGCAGTTCTTC
TRBV11-2	TRBD2	once	TRBJ2-1	CASSSTSGYNEQFF	TGTGCCAGCAGCTCGACTAGCGGATACAATGAGCAGTTCTTC
TRBV28	NA	NA	TRBJ1-2	CASSSTGLGYGYTF	TGTGCCAGCAGTTCAACAGGGTTAGGCTATGGCTACACCTTC
TRBV1	NA	NA	TRBJ1-2	CTSSRDRGRDFYGYTF	TGCACCAGCAGCCGGGACAGGGGGCGCGACTTCTATGGCTACACCTTC
TRBV29-1	TRBD1	NA	TRBJ2-7	CSVEGQGNPRAQYF	TGCAGCGTTGAGGGACAGGGGAACCCAAGGGCGCAGTACTTC
TRBV4-1	NA	NA	TRBJ2-6	CASSQRYGVSGANVLTF	TGCGCCAGCAGCCAACGGTACGGAGTTTCTGGGGCCAACGTCCTGACTTTC
TRBV30	NA	NA	TRBJ1-2	CAWTRPLEGYTF	TGTGCCTGGACACGACCCTTGGAGGGCTACACCTTC
TRBV19	NA	NA	TRBJ1-1	CASRALQGNTEAFF	TGTGCCAGTCGAGCCCTACAGGGGAACACTGAAGCTTTCTTT
TRBV5-6	NA	NA	TRBJ2-5	CASRFRQSLQETQYF	TGTGCCAGCCGCTTCCGACAGTCCCTCCAAGAGACCCAGTACTTC
TRBV12-5	NA	NA	TRBJ1-6	CASGSGHWSSPLHF	TGTGCTAGTGGTTCAGGACACTGGAGTTCACCCCTCCACTTT
TRBV5-5	TRBD1	NA	TRBJ1-5	CASSFGQGYGGSNQPQHF	TGTGCCAGCAGCTTCGGACAGGGGTATGGGGGGAGCAATCAGCCCCAGCATTTT
TRBV5-1	NA	NA	TRBJ2-7	CASSYTGSRVDEQYF	TGCGCCAGCAGCTATACAGGGAGTAGGGTAGACGAGCAGTACTTC
TRBV6-2/TRBV6-3	NA	NA	TRBJ1-2	CASSYSSTYGYTF	TGTGCCAGCAGTTACTCTTCTACCTATGGCTACACCTTC
TRBV5-1	NA	NA	TRBJ1-1	CASSSQTLRGAPEAFF	TGCGCCAGCAGCTCACAAACCCTCAGGGGTGCCCCTGAAGCTTTCTTT
TRBV14	NA	NA	TRBJ1-2	CASSQKRSPPDYGYTF	TGTGCCAGCAGCCAGAAGAGGTCTCCACCCGACTATGGCTACACCTTC
TRBV9	NA	once	TRBJ1-3	CASSLDSSGNTIYF	TGTGCCAGCAGCTTGGACAGCTCTGGAAACACCATATATTTT
TRBV5-1	TRBD2	NA	TRBJ2-3	CASSPSGTSTDTQYF	TGCGCCAGCAGCCCTAGCGGGACTAGCACAGATACGCAGTATTTT
TRBV7-9	NA	NA	TRBJ1-3	CASSLETVISGNTIYF	TGTGCCAGCAGCTTAGAAACGGTTATATCTGGAAACACCATATATTTT
TRBV7-2	NA	NA	TRBJ2-2	CASSSDYAIGELFF	TGTGCCAGCAGCTCAGACTATGCTATCGGGGAGCTGTTTTTT
TRBV2	NA	NA	TRBJ2-2	CASRFDGPNTGELFF	TGTGCCAGCAGATTCGATGGCCCGAACACCGGGGAGCTGTTTTTT
TRBV4-2	NA	NA	TRBJ1-5	CASSPAINQLNQPQHF	TGTGCCAGCAGCCCCGCCATAAATCAACTTAATCAGCCCCAGCATTTT
TRBV6-2/TRBV6-3	TRBD1	NA	TRBJ1-5	CASSLGQGARQPQHF	TGTGCCAGCAGCCTAGGACAGGGGGCGAGGCAGCCCCAGCATTTT
TRBV4-1	NA	NA	TRBJ2-1	CASSQGANNEQFF	TGCGCCAGCAGCCAGGGGGCGAACAATGAGCAGTTCTTC
TRBV19	TRBD1	NA	TRBJ2-7	CASSIGVRGLEEQYF	TGTGCCAGTAGTATTGGAGTCAGGGGGCTTGAGGAGCAGTACTTC
TRBV28	NA	NA	TRBJ1-4	CASSSSRRVDAKLFF	TGTGCCAGCAGTTCTTCTCGCAGGGTGGACGCAAAACTGTTTTTT
TRBV10-3	TRBD2	once	TRBJ2-5	CAIGSGGGLEETQYF	TGTGCCATCGGGAGTGGCGGGGGGCTAGAAGAGACCCAGTACTTC
TRBV2	TRBD1	NA	TRBJ1-2	CASRSDRGTDGYTF	TGTGCCAGCAGGAGCGACAGGGGAACTGATGGCTACACCTTC
TRBV19	NA	NA	TRBJ1-5	CASSSRTVSNQPQHF	TGTGCCAGTAGTTCGCGGACAGTTAGCAATCAGCCCCAGCATTTT
TRBV6-5	TRBD2	NA	TRBJ2-5	CASSSRTSGATETQYF	TGTGCCAGCAGTTCCCGGACTAGCGGGGCCACGGAGACCCAGTACTTC
TRBV28	NA	NA	TRBJ2-3	CASSSGWGTDTQYF	TGTGCCAGCAGTTCCGGGTGGGGCACAGATACGCAGTATTTT
TRBV6-5	NA	NA	TRBJ1-2	CASQTPHYGYTF	TGTGCCAGCCAGACACCTCACTATGGCTACACCTTC
TRBV21-1	NA	NA	TRBJ2-1	CASSVPPPSNNEQFF	TGTGCCAGCAGCGTACCTCCACCTAGTAACAATGAGCAGTTCTTC
TRBV7-2	TRBD2	NA	TRBJ2-1	CASSHSGTSGGLSYNEQFF	TGTGCCAGCAGCCACAGCGGGACTAGCGGGGGGTTATCCTACAATGAGCAGTTCTTC
TRBV5-1	NA	NA	TRBJ2-5	CASSLGQNFQETQYF	TGCGCCAGCAGCTTGGGACAGAACTTTCAAGAGACCCAGTACTTC
TRBV30	NA	NA	TRBJ1-2	CAWSAHGENYGYTF	TGTGCCTGGAGTGCCCACGGGGAAAACTATGGCTACACCTTC
TRBV7-9	TRBD1	NA	TRBJ1-5	CASSLNLDRVVIPQHF	TGTGCCAGCAGCTTAAACCTGGACAGGGTGGTGATCCCCCAGCATTTT
TRBV20-1	NA	NA	TRBJ1-2	CSARGHYGYTF	TGCAGTGCAAGGGGTCACTATGGCTACACCTTC
TRBV7-2	NA	NA	TRBJ2-5	CASSLSSLQKETQYF	TGTGCCAGCAGCTTAAGCTCCTTACAGAAGGAGACCCAGTACTTC
TRBV6-1	TRBD1	once	TRBJ1-2	CASSEAAPGGAKSYGYTF	TGTGCCAGCAGTGAAGCGGCCCCAGGGGGCGCGAAGTCCTATGGCTACACCTTC
TRBV14	NA	NA	TRBJ2-2	CASSQPAGGGGTGELFF	TGTGCCAGCAGCCAGCCCGCAGGGGGCGGGGGCACCGGGGAGCTGTTTTTT
TRBV15	NA	NA	TRBJ1-1	CATSQKGSGTEAFF	TGTGCCACCAGCCAAAAAGGGTCGGGGACTGAAGCTTTCTTT
TRBV24-1	TRBD1	once	TRBJ1-2	CATSVPGQGYGYTF	TGTGCCACCAGTGTGCCCGGACAGGGTTATGGCTACACCTTC